This record concerns one TCR beta chain sequence. This sample stems from a study of control samples from healthy donors and cancer patients. Assay used: immunoSEQ multiplex PCR; TCRdb lists only in-frame clones, some missing. The sample includes about 84,000 clones, roughly 91% of them seen just once. Material: blood. The receptor's source is a man aged 30 to 39 in good health.

CDR3 coding DNA: TGTGCCAGCAGCCAAGGGGGGGGTGAGAGAGGAGAGACCCAGTACTTC. Its protein is CASSQGGGERGETQYF. The rearrangement joins TRBV3-1 (or the pseudogene TRBV3-2) to TRBJ2-5; 7 nucleotides agree with TRBD2. Germline trimming cut 1 base from V and 4 bases from J; bases unmatched to any gene: 9. The V gene's germline CDR1 is LGHDT and CDR2 YNNKEL (reference sequence). The CDR3 extends over 16 amino acids.